What follows is one T cell receptor (beta chain) and its context. This entry is derived from a study of blood T cell repertoires in COVID-19. Study in general: Nucleic acid was either cDNA or gDNA, and it came from T cells, B-cell-depleted T cells, or PBMCs.

Authors' analysis steps: Cell counts per sample came from amplifying reference gene primers. Clones were sequenced by immunoSEQ multiplex PCR, and TCRdb holds only the in-frame ones, with some missing. Clone size and the V and J calls come from that table; the DNA yielded D and trimming. The table has fewer than 400,000 clones, 80% to 90% seen once. Germline CDR1 is SEHNR and CDR2 is FQNEAQ (reference sequence). The CDR3 runs to 16 residues. Trimming at V came to 1 base and at J to 5 bases, leaving 7 bases not matched to a gene. The chain employs TRBV7-9 and TRBJ1-4, with TRBD1 matching over 7 bases. The sequencing input was PBMCs or T cells enriched from blood (not recorded which). This receptor was obtained from a young man who had recovered from COVID-19. CDR3 amino acids: CASSLELTGKNEKLFF. The CDR3 DNA reads as TGTGCCAGCAGCTTAGAATTGACAGGGAAGAATGAAAAACTGTTTTTT.